These 26 T cell receptor beta chains came from one sample sequenced in a study of T cell changes during pregnancy in multiple sclerosis. Repertoires were generated with immunoSEQ multiplex PCR, while TCRdb's copy carries only in-frame clones and drops some. The table records some 110,000 clones, around 92% of them present only once. The sample consisted of peripheral blood, taken after pregnancy. The receptors here all came from a female donor with multiple sclerosis, enrolled in a pregnancy study.

The chain uses TRBV7-3 and TRBJ1-1; perhaps TRBD1 as D (6 bases). Trimming shortened V by 4 bases and J by 4 bases, and 19 bases separated the two germline ends. Germline assignment: CDR1 SGHTA and CDR2 FQGTGA. The CDR3 sequence is 16 residues long. The CDR3 DNA reads TGTGCCAGCAGCTCCCCCCGGGGGGCGCAGGGCACTGAAGCTTTCTTT. This translates into CASSSPRGAQGTEAFF.

The chain links TRBV19 to TRBJ1-5; D perhaps matches TRBD1 (6 bases). The germline V and J ends were trimmed by 2 bases and 1 base, with 9 bases remaining between them. This CDR3 has 15 amino acids. From germline, CDR1 is LNHDA and CDR2 SQIVND (reference sequence). CDR3: CASSIYGGSNQPQHF. In DNA form, the CDR3 reads TGTGCCAGTAGTATATATGGGGGCAGCAATCAGCCCCAGCATTTT.

The table lists this clone with a few counts. The CDR3 here is CASSYSTGGAEAFF. CDR3 DNA sequence: TGTGCCAGCAGTTACTCGACAGGGGGCGCTGAAGCTTTCTTT. The V and J genes are TRBV6-6 and TRBJ1-1; TRBD1 matches at 10 bases. After removal of 0 bases from V and 6 bases from J, the junction contained 1 base not matched to a gene. Germline CDR1 MNHNY, CDR2 SVGAGI (reference sequence). This CDR3 is 14 amino acids long.

This chain links TRBV6-5 with TRBJ2-1; TRBD2 aligns across 7 bases. In germline, CDR1 is MNHEY, CDR2 SVGAGI. The CDR3 has 13 residues. V gave up 6 bases and J gave up 1 base; unmatched junction bases: 0. CDR3 protein: CASRGGSYNEQFF. CDR3 bases: TGTGCCAGCAGGGGGGGGTCCTACAATGAGCAGTTCTTC.

CDR3 region: CASSFGGPPEETQYF. Here the CDR3 DNA reads TGCGCCAGCAGCTTCGGAGGACCGCCCGAAGAGACCCAGTACTTC. The gene calls are TRBV5-1 and TRBJ2-5; a weak D match, TRBD2 (5 bases). The CDR3 sequence is 15 residues long. CDR1 SGHRS and CDR2 YFSETQ come from the germline V gene. V lost 2 bases, J lost 3 bases, and 14 bases lay in between.

The CDR3 bases are TGTGCCAGCAGTTTTATTGGGGCGGAATCTGAAGCTTTCTTT. It yields the protein CASSFIGAESEAFF. The rearrangement joins TRBV27 to TRBJ1-1, with a weak D call TRBD1 (5 bases). CDR3 length equals 14 residues. V was trimmed by 3 bases and J by 6 bases, leaving 14 bases between them. Germline assignment: CDR1 MNHEY and CDR2 SMNVEV (reference sequence).

The V call is TRBV4-1, the J call TRBJ1-1, with 8 bases that match TRBD1. Trimming cost V 0 bases and J 5 bases; bases outside gene matches: 5. This CDR3 has 15 residues. Germline V gene lookup returns CDR1 MGHRA and CDR2 YSYEKL. CDR3 sequence reads: CASSQDTTGGTEAFF. CDR3 sequence (DNA): TGCGCCAGCAGCCAAGATACCACAGGGGGTACTGAAGCTTTCTTT.

The rearrangement uses TRBV6-1 and TRBJ2-7, with D possibly being TRBD2 (6 bases). This CDR3 has 13 residues. V lost 4 bases and J 7 bases, leaving 14 bases between the germline ends. CDR1 is MNHNS and CDR2 is SASEGT in the germline V gene. This CDR3 reads CASSGDHGGEQYF. The CDR3, as DNA: TGTGCCAGCAGTGGTGACCACGGAGGGGAGCAGTACTTC.

The J gene is TRBJ2-5, the V gene TRBV5-1; 9 bases are shared with TRBD2. Germline loops: CDR1 SGHRS, CDR2 YFSETQ. This CDR3 has 15 amino acids. V was pared by 0 bases and J by 4 bases, with 4 bases of the junction left unmatched. CDR3 nucleotides: TGCGCCAGCAGCTTGGGCGGGGGGGCACGAGAGACCCAGTACTTC. Translated, it gives CASSLGGGARETQYF. The whole variable domain, remainder taken from reference TRBV5-1 and TRBJ2-5, is KAGVTQTPRYLIKTRGQQVTLSCSPISGHRSVSWYQQTPGQGLQFLFEYFSETQRNKGNFPGRFSGRQFSNSRSEMNVSTLELGDSALYLCASSLGGGARETQYFGPGTRLLVL.

The rearrangement links TRBV28 to TRBJ2-3; 15 bases line up with TRBD2. With V trimmed by 5 bases and J by 4 bases, 4 bases remained unmatched. The V gene's germline CDR1 is MDHEN and CDR2 SYDVKM. The CDR3 length is 16 residues. CDR3 sequence (DNA): TGTGCCAGCAGTAGGACTAGCGGGAGGGCGGCAGATACGCAGTATTTT. This encodes CASSRTSGRAADTQYF. Supplemented by reference TRBV28 and TRBJ2-3, the full variable domain reads DVKVTQSSRYLVKRTGEKVFLECVQDMDHENMFWYRQDPGLGLRLIYFSYDVKMKEKGDIPEGYSVSREKKERFSLILESASTNQTSMYLCASSRTSGRAADTQYFGPGTRLTVL.

This clone turned up a few times. The chain couples TRBV29-1 to TRBJ1-1, with D possibly matching TRBD1 (5 bases). This CDR3 region has 14 residues. Germline V CDR1 and CDR2: SQVTM, ANQGSEA. The ends were cut back, 6 bases at V and 3 bases at J, with 17 bases in the middle. The DNA of the CDR3 is TGCAGCGTATCCCCGGGACTGGGACACACTGAAGCTTTCTTT. It translates to CSVSPGLGHTEAFF.

J is TRBJ1-4 and V is TRBV19, with 12 bases that match TRBD1. J was trimmed by 6 bases and V by 5 bases; bases with no gene match: 10. Germline V gene lookup returns CDR1 LNHDA and CDR2 SQIVND (reference sequence). The CDR3 is 17 amino acids. CDR3 protein: CASSAGTGGTRDEKLFF. For the CDR3, the DNA is TGTGCCAGTAGTGCCGGGACAGGGGGCACTAGGGATGAAAAACTGTTTTTT. The variable domain in full, completed from reference TRBV19 and TRBJ1-4, reads DGGITQSPKYLFRKEGQNVTLSCEQNLNHDAMYWYRQDPGQGLRLIYYSQIVNDFQKGDIAEGYSVSREKKESFPLTVTSAQKNPTAFYLCASSAGTGGTRDEKLFFGSGTQLSVL.

The chain joins TRBV10-3 to TRBJ1-3; TRBD1 might be the D (5 bases). CDR3 length: 16 amino acids. CDR1 and CDR2 (germline): ENHRY, SYGVKD. With 7 bases removed from V and 2 bases from J, the gap between germline ends came to 18 bases. In DNA form, the CDR3 reads TGTGCCATCAAGGGGTCGGGGGGTTTTGCTGGAAACACCATATATTTT. Translation: CAIKGSGGFAGNTIYF.

The chain employs TRBV28 and TRBJ1-4; 7 positions match TRBD1. The CDR3 is made up of 15 amino acids. Unmatched junction bases numbered 8, after V lost 10 bases and J lost 0 bases. Germline V CDR1 and CDR2: MDHEN, SYDVKM. CDR3 loop: CATRGDFATNEKLFF. In DNA form, the CDR3 reads TGTGCCACCAGGGGGGACTTTGCAACTAATGAAAAACTGTTTTTT.

This clone was observed once. This chain joins TRBV19 and TRBJ2-6; 8 nucleotides agree with TRBD1. The germline V gene has CDR1 LNHDA and CDR2 SQIVND (reference sequence). J was trimmed by 0 bases and V by 8 bases; bases with no gene match: 6. CDR3 size: 16 residues. CDR3 sequence: CASRTGPSSGANVLTF. CDR3 bases: TGTGCCAGTCGGACAGGGCCAAGCTCTGGGGCCAACGTCCTGACTTTC.

The chain has TRBV18 and TRBJ1-5, with D possibly being TRBD1 (6 bases). Germline assignment: CDR1 KGHSH and CDR2 LQKENI. The CDR3 is 15 amino acids. Between the trimmed V and J ends, which lost 2 bases and 2 bases, there was a span of 10 bases. Written as DNA, the CDR3 is TGTGCCAGCTCACCAGAGGGGGGGGGCAATCAGCCCCAGCATTTT. Protein product: CASSPEGGGNQPQHF. Based on the CDR3 plus reference TRBV18 and TRBJ1-5, the full variable domain is NAGVMQNPRHLVRRRGQEARLRCSPMKGHSHVYWYRQLPEEGLKFMVYLQKENIIDESGMPKERFSAEFPKEGPSILRIQQVVRGDSAAYFCASSPEGGGNQPQHFGDGTRLSIL.

The chain carries TRBV27 and TRBJ2-1; 11 positions agree with TRBD1. Germline V gives CDR1 MNHEY, CDR2 SMNVEV (reference sequence). The ends lost 5 bases at V and 0 bases at J; junction bases unmatched: 15. This CDR3 contains 20 residues. In nucleotides, the CDR3 is TGTGCCAGCAGTGCCAGGGACAGGGGGTCTATTACCAGCTCCTACAATGAGCAGTTCTTC. It encodes CASSARDRGSITSSYNEQFF.

This clone was detected once. The chain carries TRBV7-2 and TRBJ2-7; TRBD2 matches 8 bases. In germline, CDR1 is SGHTA, CDR2 FQGNSA. The CDR3 runs 15 residues. The junction had 5 bases not matched to a gene; V was cut back by 1 base and J by 3 bases. CDR3 sequence: CASSLDTSGDYEQYF. The CDR3 nucleotides read TGTGCCAGCAGCTTAGATACTAGCGGTGACTACGAGCAGTACTTC. The entire variable domain, with the rest obtained from reference TRBV7-2 and TRBJ2-7, is as follows: GAGVSQSPSNKVTEKGKDVELRCDPISGHTALYWYRQSLGQGLEFLIYFQGNSAPDKSGLPSDRFSAERTGGSVSTLTIQRTQQEDSAVYLCASSLDTSGDYEQYFGPGTRLTVT.

This clone appeared a single time. The chain joins TRBV5-1 to TRBJ2-5; D is perhaps TRBD2 (6 bases). The CDR3 is made up of 14 amino acids. V lost 4 bases, J lost 4 bases, and 14 bases lay in between. Germline V gene data show CDR1 as SGHRS and CDR2 as YFSETQ. The CDR3 region has the DNA TGCGCCAGCAGCCCGCTAGCGATGGGAGAGACCCAGTACTTC. Translation gives CASSPLAMGETQYF.

The J gene is TRBJ1-1, the V gene TRBV7-9; no clear D gene. CDR1 is SEHNR and CDR2 is FQNEAQ in the germline V gene (reference sequence). The ends were cut back, 3 bases at V and 5 bases at J, with 10 bases in the middle. CDR3 length: 13 residues. The CDR3 region is CASSLYGETEAFF. The CDR3 bases are TGTGCCAGCAGCTTGTACGGGGAAACTGAAGCTTTCTTT.

The chain carries TRBV7-9 and TRBJ2-2, with 11 bases aligning to TRBD1. Germline CDR1 and CDR2: SEHNR and FQNEAQ (reference sequence). The CDR3 extends over 17 amino acids. Losses at the gene ends were 0 bases for V and 4 bases for J; bases not matched to a gene: 4. CDR3 sequence reads: CASSLATGTGGTGELFF. The CDR3 bases are TGTGCCAGCAGCTTAGCGACCGGGACAGGGGGCACCGGGGAGCTGTTTTTT.

The chain has TRBV9 and TRBJ2-1; the D gene is possibly TRBD2 (5 bases). V was clipped by 3 bases and J by 3 bases, with 16 bases between them. CDR3 length equals 16 residues. Germline CDR1 SGDLS, CDR2 YYNGEE. The CDR3 region is CASSATPRGRYNEQFF. The CDR3 DNA reads TGTGCCAGCAGCGCTACACCCCGGGGTCGCTACAATGAGCAGTTCTTC.

The V gene is TRBV4-2, the J gene TRBJ1-1; D is possibly TRBD1 (5 bases). The CDR3 totals 19 residues. V lost 0 bases and J 0 bases, leaving 20 bases between the germline ends. Germline V gene data show CDR1 as LGHNA and CDR2 as YNFKEQ. The CDR3 nucleotides read TGTGCCAGCAGCCAAGATACCCCCCGGGGCGGGAGCTTGAACACTGAAGCTTTCTTT. The encoded protein is CASSQDTPRGGSLNTEAFF.

The chain is built from TRBV6-1 and TRBJ2-1; 8 bases are a match to TRBD1. Germline V gene sequence: CDR1 MNHNS, CDR2 SASEGT. The CDR3 sequence is 15 residues long. Losses at the gene ends were 4 bases for V and 3 bases for J; bases not matched to a gene: 5. This chain's CDR3 is CASSARTGSYNEQFF. The DNA for the CDR3 is TGTGCCAGCAGTGCTCGGACAGGGAGCTACAATGAGCAGTTCTTC.

The chain joins TRBV11-2 to TRBJ2-1; 8 nucleotides agree with TRBD1. Trimming cost V 5 bases and J 3 bases; bases outside gene matches: 6. The V gene's germline CDR1 is SGHAT and CDR2 FQNNGV. The CDR3 runs to 15 residues. CDR3: CASSPGTGVYNEQFF. CDR3 DNA sequence: TGTGCCAGCAGCCCAGGGACAGGTGTCTACAATGAGCAGTTCTTC.

J is TRBJ1-5 and V is TRBV5-8, with 8 nucleotides matching TRBD1. Losses at the gene ends were 4 bases for V and 7 bases for J; bases not matched to a gene: 1. Looked up from germline, CDR1 is SGHTS and CDR2 is YDEGEE. The CDR3 is made up of 12 amino acids. Here the CDR3 reads CASSNRGQPQHF. CDR3 DNA sequence: TGTGCCAGCAGCAACAGGGGGCAGCCCCAGCATTTT.